Listed below are T cell receptor beta chains from one sample, sequenced in a study of blood T cell repertoires in COVID-19. TCRdb keeps only in-frame clones here, not all; method: immunoSEQ multiplex PCR. The sample has roughly 190,000 clones, about 88% seen once. Material: peripheral blood. All receptors come from a woman aged 80 or over in a cohort sampled during active or convalescent COVID-19. Both conserved end residues are part of each CDR3. The order of the fields is V gene, clone size, D gene, J gene, CDR3 protein, CDR3 DNA. The D gene is left open where the match is weak. For some rows the clone size is stated as once, few or many, or as a class when expanded; others skip it.

TRBV9	-	-	TRBJ2-7	CASSLTDEGEQYF	TGTGCCAGCAGCCTTACTGATGAGGGCGAGCAGTACTTC
TRBV3-1/TRBV3-2	-	-	TRBJ1-3	CASSLPRSISGNTIYF	TGTGCCAGCAGCCTTCCGAGGTCGATCTCTGGAAACACCATATATTTT
TRBV2	-	TRBD1	TRBJ1-6	CASRASGGFGPNSPLHF	TGTGCCAGCCGCGCATCAGGGGGGTTTGGTCCAAATTCACCCCTCCACTTT
TRBV18	-	TRBD2	TRBJ2-2	CASSPGGGNTGELFF	TGTGCCAGCTCCCCAGGCGGGGGGAACACCGGGGAGCTGTTTTTT
TRBV29-1	once	-	TRBJ2-3	CSVAGRQGGDTQYF	TGCAGCGTTGCGGGTCGCCAGGGTGGAGATACGCAGTATTTT
TRBV2	once	-	TRBJ2-5	CASSGEAETQYF	TGTGCCAGCAGCGGAGAAGCAGAGACCCAGTACTTC
TRBV5-6	-	-	TRBJ1-4	CASRPGGTLPNEKLFF	TGTGCCAGCAGACCGGGGGGGACACTCCCAAATGAAAAACTGTTTTTT
TRBV19	-	TRBD1	TRBJ1-5	CASSMAMGGQGNQPQHF	TGTGCCAGTAGTATGGCAATGGGTGGACAGGGAAATCAGCCCCAGCATTTT
TRBV6-4	-	TRBD2	TRBJ2-3	CASTPVAGGTDTQYF	TGTGCCAGCACTCCGGTAGCGGGGGGCACAGATACGCAGTATTTT
TRBV7-9	-	-	TRBJ1-2	CASSLLPGLVDGYTF	TGTGCCAGCAGCTTATTGCCAGGGTTAGTAGATGGCTACACCTTC
TRBV6-5	-	-	TRBJ1-1	CASSLGHFFEAFF	TGTGCCAGCAGCCTGGGACACTTCTTTGAAGCTTTCTTT
TRBV10-1	-	TRBD1	TRBJ2-2	CASSPQGATGELFF	TGCGCCAGCAGCCCCCAGGGGGCCACCGGGGAGCTGTTTTTT
TRBV19	few	TRBD1	TRBJ2-1	CATHQAGGLVDEQFF	TGTGCCACGCACCAAGCAGGGGGTCTGGTCGATGAGCAGTTCTTC
TRBV20-1	-	-	TRBJ1-2	CSAFSGGGYTF	TGCAGTGCCTTCTCGGGGGGTGGCTACACCTTC